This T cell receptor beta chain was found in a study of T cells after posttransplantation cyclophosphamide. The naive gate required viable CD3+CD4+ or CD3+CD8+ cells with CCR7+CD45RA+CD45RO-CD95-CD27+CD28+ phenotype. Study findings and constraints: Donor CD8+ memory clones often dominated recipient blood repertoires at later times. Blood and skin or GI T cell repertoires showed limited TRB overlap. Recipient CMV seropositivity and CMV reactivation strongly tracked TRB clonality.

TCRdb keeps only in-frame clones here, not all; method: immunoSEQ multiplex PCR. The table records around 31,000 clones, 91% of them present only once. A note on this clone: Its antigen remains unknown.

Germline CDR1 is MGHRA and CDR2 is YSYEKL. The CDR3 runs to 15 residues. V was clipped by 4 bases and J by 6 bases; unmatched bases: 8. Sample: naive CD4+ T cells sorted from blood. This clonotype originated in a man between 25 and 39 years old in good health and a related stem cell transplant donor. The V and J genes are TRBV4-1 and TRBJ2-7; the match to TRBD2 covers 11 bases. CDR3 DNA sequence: TGCGCCAGCAGCCTCCGACTAGCGGGGAATGGCGAGCAGTACTTC. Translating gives CASSLRLAGNGEQYF.